These 30 T cell receptor beta chains came from one sample sequenced in a study of blood T cell repertoires in COVID-19. This table comes from immunoSEQ multiplex PCR, and its TCRdb copy is limited to in-frame clones, with some not included. This sample has under 450,000 clones, with approximately 87% found just once. Sequencing was performed on PBMCs or T cells enriched from blood (not recorded which). Every receptor here comes from a man aged 25 to 40 who had recovered from COVID-19.

This clone appeared a single time. The V gene is TRBV21-1, the J gene TRBJ2-7; the table's D call TRBD1 went unverified against the DNA. TRBV21-1 represents a pseudogene. The CDR3 consists of 16 residues. In DNA, the CDR3 is TGTGCCAGCAGCAAAGGCTTCAGTGACAGACACTACGAGCAGTACTTC. Translated, it gives CASSKGFSDRHYEQYF.

The chain links TRBV29-1 to TRBJ2-1; TRBD1 is a possible D gene (5 bases). Germline V CDR1 and CDR2: SQVTM, ANQGSEA. CDR3 length: 15 residues. Trimming pared 2 bases from V and 0 bases from J, leaving 11 bases between. CDR3 residues: CSVEIGARSYNEQFF. DNA of the CDR3: TGCAGCGTTGAAATTGGGGCGCGCTCCTACAATGAGCAGTTCTTC.

The chain has TRBV18 and TRBJ1-5; a weak D match, TRBD1 (6 bases). The length of the CDR3 is 16 residues. Germline CDR1 reads KGHSH; CDR2 reads LQKENI. The V end was cut by 2 bases, the J end by 6 bases, with 17 bases between. The CDR3 bases are TGTGCCAGCTCACCATTGAACAGGGTAAAAGGTCAGCCCCAGCATTTT. It is translated as CASSPLNRVKGQPQHF.

V is TRBV10-3 and J is TRBJ2-3, with unresolved D. Trimming cost V 8 bases and J 2 bases, with 5 bases left between them. Germline V gene sequence: CDR1 ENHRY, CDR2 SYGVKD. CDR3 length: 11 amino acids. CDR3 DNA sequence: TGTGCCATCGGCCTCACAGATACGCAGTATTTT. The encoded protein is CAIGLTDTQYF.

The chain has TRBV5-6 and TRBJ2-3, with 10 bases matching TRBD1. The CDR3 has 16 residues. With V trimmed by 4 bases and J by 4 bases, 9 bases remained unmatched. From germline, CDR1 is SGHDT and CDR2 YYEEEE. CDR3 amino acids: CASSQRQGASPDTQYF. The CDR3 bases are TGTGCCAGCAGCCAGAGACAGGGGGCCTCCCCAGATACGCAGTATTTT. The entire variable domain, with the rest obtained from reference TRBV5-6 and TRBJ2-3, is as follows: DAGVTQSPTHLIKTRGQQVTLRCSPKSGHDTVSWYQQALGQGPQFIFQYYEEEERQRGNFPDRFSGHQFPNYSSELNVNALLLGDSALYLCASSQRQGASPDTQYFGPGTRLTVL.

A remark on this clone: This same CDR3 is encoded by further DNA sequences in the sample. The rearrangement joins TRBV6-5 to TRBJ1-6; TRBD1 might be the D (5 bases). V lost 0 bases and J lost 7, with 7 bases in between. This CDR3 region has 14 residues. Germline CDR1 MNHEY, CDR2 SVGAGI. CDR3 in DNA: TGTGCCAGCAGTTACTCGGGGCGAAATTCACCCCTCCACTTT. Protein sequence: CASSYSGRNSPLHF.

This rearrangement joins TRBV6-1 to TRBJ1-2; 9 nucleotides agree with TRBD1. The CDR3 is made up of 15 amino acids. The V gene end was trimmed by 0 bases and the J gene end by 4 bases; junction bases not matched to a gene: 3. CDR1 and CDR2 (germline): MNHNS, SASEGT. DNA for the CDR3: TGTGCCAGCAGTGAAGCGGGACAGGGCCTCTATGGCTACACCTTC. Encoded protein: CASSEAGQGLYGYTF.

The rearrangement uses TRBV7-9 and TRBJ1-1; the D gene is possibly TRBD1 (5 bases). V was trimmed by 5 bases and J by 0 bases, leaving 13 bases between them. CDR1 and CDR2 from the germline V gene are SEHNR and FQNEAQ (reference sequence). This CDR3 has 15 residues. The CDR3 loop is CASSPDTTLNTEAFF. The CDR3 region has the DNA TGTGCCAGCAGCCCGGACACGACGTTGAACACTGAAGCTTTCTTT.

The rearrangement links TRBV14 to TRBJ1-5; D unclear. Germline V gene sequence: CDR1 SGHDN, CDR2 FVKESK. V lost 8 bases, J lost 0 bases, and 11 bases lay in between. The CDR3 runs to 14 residues. CDR3 in amino acids: CASGGQNSNQPQHF. The CDR3 DNA reads as TGTGCCAGCGGCGGGCAGAATAGCAATCAGCCCCAGCATTTT. Filled out from reference TRBV14 and TRBJ1-5, the complete variable domain reads EAGVTQFPSHSVIEKGQTVTLRCDPISGHDNLYWYRRVMGKEIKFLLHFVKESKQDESGMPNNRFLAERTGGTYSTLKVQPAELEDSGVYFCASGGQNSNQPQHFGDGTRLSIL.

This chain connects TRBV14 to TRBJ2-5, with TRBD1 matching 9 bases. The trim removed 1 base at V and 11 bases at J, leaving 14 bases unmatched. The CDR3 is 16 residues long. The germline gives CDR1 SGHDN, CDR2 FVKESK. The DNA of the CDR3 is TGTGCCAGCAGCCAAGCCTTCAGGGGGGACAGGGAGGCGCAGTACTTC. Protein product: CASSQAFRGDREAQYF.

The CDR3 spells CASSILSPNYGYTF. CDR3 DNA sequence: TGTGCCAGTAGTATTCTATCTCCTAACTATGGCTACACCTTC. V and J are TRBV19 and TRBJ1-2; D uncertain. The V gene lost 3 bases and the J gene lost 0 bases, with 8 bases spanning the gap. This CDR3 spans 14 amino acids. CDR1 LNHDA and CDR2 SQIVND come from the germline V gene (reference sequence).

The CDR3 nucleotides are TGTGCCAGTAGTACAACCTCCGGGACAAGGGGCCGAAACAATGAGCAGTTCTTC. Amino acid sequence: CASSTTSGTRGRNNEQFF. J is TRBJ2-1 and V is TRBV19, with D perhaps matching TRBD1 (6 bases). Trimming removed 4 bases at V and 5 bases at J, with 24 bases between. CDR1 is LNHDA and CDR2 is SQIVND in the germline V gene (reference sequence). There are 18 residues in the CDR3.

The chain employs TRBV5-8 and TRBJ1-5; TRBD1 is a possible D gene (6 bases). Germline V gives CDR1 SGHTS, CDR2 YDEGEE. Trimming left V 5 bases short and J 2 bases short, with 11 bases between. This CDR3 spans 14 amino acids. The CDR3 DNA reads TGTGCCAGCAGTTTACAGGGCGGCAATCAGCCCCAGCATTTT. It codes for CASSLQGGNQPQHF.

The chain carries TRBV6-5 and TRBJ1-6; no definite D call. CDR3 size: 14 residues. Trimming removed 4 bases from V and 3 bases from J, with 7 bases in between. Germline-derived CDR1 and CDR2 are MNHEY and SVGAGI. CDR3 nucleotide sequence: TGTGCCAGCAGTTCAGATTACTATAATTCACCCCTCCACTTT. This translates into CASSSDYYNSPLHF.

The rearrangement joins TRBV7-2 to TRBJ1-3; TRBD1 matches 8 bases. Per germline, CDR1 SGHTA and CDR2 FQGNSA. The CDR3 extends over 15 amino acids. V lost 2 bases to trimming and J lost 6 bases; unmatched junction nucleotides: 6. The CDR3 is CASSLKTGVENTIYF. CDR3 nucleotides: TGTGCCAGCAGCTTAAAGACAGGGGTCGAAAACACCATATATTTT.

V usage is TRBV30 and J usage is TRBJ1-1; D call uncertain. The V gene lost 4 bases and the J gene lost 2 bases, with 14 bases spanning the gap. The germline V gene has CDR1 GTSNPN and CDR2 SVGIG (reference sequence). The CDR3 has 14 residues. In DNA, the CDR3 is TGTGCCTGGACCCCGACACACTTTAACACTGAAGCTTTCTTT. This codes for CAWTPTHFNTEAFF.

The chain is built from TRBV12-5 and TRBJ2-1, with 11 bases that match TRBD2. The V and J ends lost 1 base and 9 bases, in that order; junction bases with no gene match: 2. The CDR3 runs to 14 residues. Germline V CDR1 and CDR2: LGHNT, FRNRAP. Written as DNA, the CDR3 is TGTGCTAGTGGTTTGGGACTAGCGGGGAGTGAGCAGTTCTTC. Translating it yields CASGLGLAGSEQFF.

The chain uses TRBV20-1 and TRBJ2-2, with a possible D match to TRBD2 (6 bases). The CDR3 is 11 residues long. V lost 5 bases and J lost 10, with 11 bases in between. Germline CDR1 reads DFQATT; CDR2 reads SNEGSKA (reference sequence). The CDR3 spells CSAGDSSELFF. In DNA form, the CDR3 reads TGCAGTGCTGGGGACTCGTCGGAGCTGTTTTTT.

This clone occurred a few times. This chain joins TRBV11-3 and TRBJ1-1; the D is unclear. The germline gives CDR1 SGHNT, CDR2 YENEEA. The ends were cut back, 2 bases at V and 4 bases at J, with 5 bases in the middle. This CDR3 spans 12 amino acids. The CDR3 DNA reads TGTGCCAGCAGCTTATCGGGCACTGAAGCTTTCTTT. Its protein product is CASSLSGTEAFF.

This sequence joins TRBV7-2 and TRBJ2-7, with 11 bases lining up with TRBD1. J lost 5 bases, V lost 3 bases, and 6 bases had no gene match. Germline V CDR1 and CDR2: SGHTA, FQGNSA. The length of the CDR3 is 15 residues. The CDR3 nucleotides are TGTGCCAGCAGCTTTGCTGGGACAGGGGGTAACGAGCAGTACTTC. This sequence encodes CASSFAGTGGNEQYF.

The rearrangement uses TRBV19 and TRBJ1-2; D gene unclear. The germline V and J ends were trimmed by 5 bases and 4 bases, with 14 bases remaining between them. From germline, CDR1 is LNHDA and CDR2 SQIVND (reference sequence). The CDR3 sequence is 14 residues long. CDR3 DNA: TGTGCCAGTAGTTTGAGCGCTACTGGCTATGGCTACACCTTC. Its translation is CASSLSATGYGYTF.

This rearrangement joins TRBV4-3 to TRBJ2-7, with TRBD1 matching over 7 bases. The CDR3 covers 14 residues. J gave up 2 bases and V 6 bases, and 7 bases lay outside the gene matches. Germline V gene sequence: CDR1 LGHNA, CDR2 YSLEER. The CDR3 sequence is CASSPRQGAYEQYF. In DNA form, the CDR3 reads TGCGCCAGCAGTCCTCGGCAGGGGGCCTACGAGCAGTACTTC.

The V gene is TRBV27, the J gene TRBJ1-1; tentatively, D is TRBD1 (6 bases). Germline loops: CDR1 MNHEY, CDR2 SMNVEV (reference sequence). This CDR3 region has 13 residues. V was trimmed by 3 bases and J by 5 bases, leaving 10 bases between them. The CDR3 spells CASSLGGRTEAFF. For the CDR3, the DNA is TGTGCCAGCAGTTTGGGGGGGCGGACTGAAGCTTTCTTT.

The rearrangement joins TRBV23-1 to TRBJ1-6; D is ambiguous. TRBV23-1 qualifies as an ORF whose function is uncertain. CDR3 length equals 16 residues. V dropped 0 bases and J dropped 6 bases, with 12 bases sitting between them. The CDR3 reads CASSQSGQTINSPLHF. In DNA, the CDR3 is TGCGCCAGCAGTCAATCTGGGCAGACTATTAATTCACCCCTCCACTTT.

The V gene is TRBV3-1 (or the pseudogene TRBV3-2), the J gene TRBJ1-2; D call uncertain. The CDR3 extends over 15 amino acids. Trimming left V 0 bases short and J 4 bases short, with 12 bases between. Germline assignment: CDR1 LGHDT and CDR2 YNNKEL (reference sequence). DNA for the CDR3: TGTGCCAGCAGCCAAGATGAGCGGGCACGCTATGGCTACACCTTC. This sequence encodes CASSQDERARYGYTF.

The V gene is TRBV15, the J gene TRBJ1-5, with 7 nucleotides matching TRBD1. CDR1 and CDR2 from the germline V gene are LNHNV and YYDKDF (reference sequence). CDR3 size: 18 residues. V trimming: 5 bases; J trimming: 0 bases; junction bases outside the gene matches: 13. In DNA form, the CDR3 reads TGTGCCACCAGCGGGTTCGCATTCCGGGACAGTAGCAATCAGCCCCAGCATTTT. Amino acid sequence: CATSGFAFRDSSNQPQHF.

This clone was observed a few times. The J gene is TRBJ1-5, the V gene TRBV19, with 8 nucleotides matching TRBD1. Trimming took 5 bases from V and 7 from J; bases not matched to a gene: 13. The germline CDR1 and CDR2 sequences are LNHDA and SQIVND (reference sequence). The CDR3 covers 16 residues. CDR3 in amino acids: CASSSILDRVSQPQHF. CDR3 nucleotides: TGTGCCAGTAGTTCTATACTGGACAGGGTGTCCCAGCCCCAGCATTTT. Combining the CDR3 with reference TRBV19 and TRBJ1-5 gives the whole variable domain DGGITQSPKYLFRKEGQNVTLSCEQNLNHDAMYWYRQDPGQGLRLIYYSQIVNDFQKGDIAEGYSVSREKKESFPLTVTSAQKNPTAFYLCASSSILDRVSQPQHFGDGTRLSIL.

CDR3 coding DNA: TGTGCCAGCAGTTTCTCAGGCACAGATACGCAGTATTTT. It is translated as CASSFSGTDTQYF. This chain uses TRBV7-9 with TRBJ2-3, with unresolved D. CDR3 length: 13 amino acids. With 6 bases removed from V and 1 base from J, the gap between germline ends came to 8 bases. The germline gives CDR1 SEHNR, CDR2 FQNEAQ (reference sequence).

The rearrangement uses TRBV7-9 and TRBJ1-3; D gene uncertain. Trimming stripped 5 bases from V and 0 bases from J, with 5 bases between. CDR1 is SEHNR, CDR2 FQNEAQ, per germline (reference sequence). The CDR3 has 13 residues. CDR3 protein: CASSRGSGNTIYF. For the CDR3, the DNA is TGTGCCAGCAGCCGGGGCTCTGGAAACACCATATATTTT.

V is TRBV4-3 and J is TRBJ1-6; 11 bases align to TRBD1. The germline CDR1 and CDR2 sequences are LGHNA and YSLEER. The CDR3 is 15 amino acids. V gave up 4 bases and J gave up 9 bases; unmatched junction bases: 5. The CDR3: CASSPGQGVGSPLHF. The CDR3 nucleotides are TGCGCCAGCAGCCCGGGACAGGGGGTAGGTTCACCCCTCCACTTT.